This T cell receptor beta chain was sequenced during a study of cytomegalovirus exposure and HLA in healthy donors. General observations from the study: The authors judged a highly shared variant cluster likely a sequencing artifact. Later analysis revealed greater clonal expansion in HLA-associated TCR beta chains than in equally common others.

The primer mix had 60 Vbeta and 13 Jbeta primers. The method was immunoSEQ multiplex PCR; TCRdb's version includes in-frame clones alone and lacks a portion of them. The sample holds under 150,000 clones, 60% to 80% seen once. Turning to this clone: Its antigen is not known.

The germline CDR1 and CDR2 sequences are SGHRS and YFSETQ. V lost 0 bases to trimming and J lost 11 bases, with 9 bases between them. This CDR3 spans 12 amino acids. J is TRBJ1-5 and V is TRBV5-1, with D hard to call. The TCR originated in a man between 18 and 35 years old in good health and CMV-seropositive. The sample taken for sequencing was PBMCs. The CDR3 loop reads CASSLDGRAQHF. CDR3 bases: TGCGCCAGCAGCTTGGACGGCCGGGCCCAGCATTTT.